This T cell receptor (beta chain) was observed in a study of cytomegalovirus exposure and HLA in healthy donors (dated by TCRdb to 2016 to 2017). About the full investigation: An earlier analysis of approximately 640 of the donors reported 250 to 300 Gb of sequence data and more than 90 million unique TCR beta sequences from approximately 180 million T cells. Around 320 gigabases of sequencing data and tens of millions of unique TCR sequences were included in an early release covering roughly 700 HLA-typed donors. Of the approximately 400 genotyped donors, 65% to 90% fell in the genetic ancestry cluster associated with self-reported Caucasian donors. The aim of the study was to test whether cataloging public T cell receptors could identify signatures of past pathogen exposure. The study profiled the T cell repertoires of 666 subjects by immunosequencing and related them to cytomegalovirus serostatus. In addition to the first cohort of 666 subjects, a separate validation cohort of approximately 130 different subjects was used. The study combined high-throughput TCR immunosequencing, statistical association of individual TCRs with disease status, and machine learning to predict cytomegalovirus infection status. A later analysis re-examined previously published TCR beta repertoires from 500 to 700 donors and added high-resolution HLA genotyping to investigate patterns of TCR occurrence. Rather than drawing on any new phenotypic data, the later analysis identified candidate immune exposures from TCR beta sequences and the way those sequences occurred across donors. In an earlier analysis of 500 to 650 of the donors, high-throughput TCR beta sequencing was used to judge whether each TCR beta V gene segment behaved as functional or pseudogenic. Donor age, sex, ethnicity and CMV serostatus were compiled alongside the repertoire data. A later genetic analysis used genome-wide SNP genotypes for about 65% of the 666 donors, treating that subset as a discovery cohort. Every repertoire in the discovery cohort had been generated on one and the same sequencing platform. HLA typing covered class I and class II loci at four-digit resolution. Typing coverage varied by locus: about 620-630 donors for A, B, C, DRB1 and DQB1; about 520 for DQA1; about 570 for DPA1; around 450 for DPB1. Because of strong linkage in the cohort, roughly five DR-DQ haplotypes were treated as single units for association and clustering. On average, roughly 240,000 unique TCR beta nucleotide sequences were sequenced per donor among about 400 genotyped donors of the cohort, with approximately 18% of those sequences being non-productive.

This clone has more than one count but fewer than ten. Its specific antigen is unknown. Qualities for individual bases were not recorded, and no much larger clone is one base off. Library creation used the immunoSEQ multiplex PCR assay. For the multiplex PCR, a mixture combining 60 forward primers for TCR Vbeta segments and 13 reverse primers for TCR Jbeta segments was used. The CDR3 region of rearranged TCR beta genes was amplified from genomic DNA by a multiplex PCR assay. Amplified TCR beta libraries were sequenced as 87-base-pair reads on the Illumina HiSeq System. The study's own analysis went as follows. In a later analysis, tens of millions of unique TCR beta chains were counted across the roughly 610 repertoires, and around 10 million of these chains were shared by at least two donors. A nearest-neighbor algorithm error-corrected the raw reads and collapsed the reads into unique sequences, merging closely related sequences to remove PCR and sequencing errors. Alignment of CDR3 sequences to IMGT reference sequences was used to assign V, D and J gene segments. For a sequence to be retained, at least a six-nucleotide match to both a V gene segment and a J gene segment was required. Rearrangements were called productive when the CDR3 lacked stop codons and stayed in frame with V and J; all others were non-productive. Following IMGT convention, CDR3 was defined as the stretch from the second conserved V-encoded cysteine up to the conserved J-encoded phenylalanine. In an earlier analysis of roughly 580 of the donors, sequences lacking an unambiguous match to a single V gene segment were excluded. In an earlier analysis of a few hundred of the donors, V segments were called functional above 56.7% productive rearrangements and were called segregating when the between-donor standard deviation exceeded 5%. A statistical classification framework was built for diagnosing cytomegalovirus status from the catalog of TCR beta chain sequences. V and J gene assignment, in a later analysis, came from comparing TCR nucleotide sequences with IMGT/GENE-DB human TR gene sequences. A later analysis assigned CDR3 sequences and most-parsimonious VDJ recombination scenarios with the TCRdist pipeline. In a later analysis, every TCR beta chain was defined by the combination of its CDR3 amino acid sequence and its V-gene family, and reads without a unique V-gene family were dropped. A later analysis removed over 500 highly shared, low-generation-probability nucleotide sequences to deal with suspected cross-contamination and a sequencing artifact. A later analysis calculated a clonal expansion index for each public chain from normalized within-repertoire ranks of inferred template counts. In a later analysis, generation probabilities were computed with a VDJ recombination model fitted to out-of-frame rearrangements, and the resulting probabilities were checked against IGoR. A later analysis scored TCR-TCR, TCR-HLA and TCR-CMV co-occurrence with hypergeometric tests, applying a repertoire-size bias correction to TCR pairs. False discovery rates were estimated in a later analysis by permuting HLA or CMV assignments 20 times. In a later analysis, co-occurring TCRs were grouped using DBSCAN, with TCRdist sequence similarity added in when clustering inside HLA-allele-positive subsets. Repertoires with fewer than 30,000 or more than 120,000 public chains, plus five repertoires with anomalous nucleotide sharing, were excluded from co-occurrence clustering. Here the immuneACCESS table is served through TCRdb, limited to in-frame sequences with V and J called. Missing clones are a known gap in these copies; in checked studies unresolved V genes cover under half, and the rest lacks a known reason. That table is the source of V, J and clone size, and D and trimming were worked out from the DNA. The sample table lists about 250,000 clones, approximately 80% of them with a count of one. The top ten clonotypes cover over 0.3% of the sample.

The V end loses 1 base and the J end loses 4 bases, and a stretch of 17 bases separates them. The germline V gene gives CDR1 as MDHEN and CDR2 as SYDVKM. From the cysteine up to the phenylalanine, the CDR3 has a length of 16 residues. Here the CDR3 DNA is all that survives: 48 bases in frame from base 1. The cohort comprised under 700 healthy bone marrow donors. At the time of sampling, all cohort members were nominally healthy, though unrecorded immune exposures were likely present. The donor tested CMV seronegative, placing the donor among the 300 to 400 seronegative members of the cohort. A peripheral blood sample was provided by each donor, and peripheral blood mononuclear cells were used for TCR beta sequencing. Genomic DNA extraction from the blood cell samples was performed with the Qiagen DNeasy Blood Extraction Kit. Summary of the overall study and its limitations: In a later genetic analysis, a missense DCLRE1C variant was associated with V-gene and J-gene trimming of TCR beta chains, and the association was replicated in an independent cohort. A later analysis reported that several top co-occurrence clusters appeared linked to parvovirus B19, influenza, CMV and Epstein-Barr virus. Cytomegalovirus status was reported to be diagnosed by the classifier with high specificity and sensitivity in both the original and validation cohorts. A total of 150 to 200 TCR beta chains were listed by the study as associated with cytomegalovirus. A later genetic analysis reported fewer N-insertions in productive TCRs among donors in an Asian-associated ancestry cluster than the roughly 620-donor mean. A later analysis associated about 17,000 TCR beta sequences with specific HLA alleles at a false discovery rate of 0.05. When HLA alleles, especially DR and DQ, strongly co-occurred, attributing TCR associations to individual alleles was difficult. In vitro tests confirmed that a few of the cytomegalovirus-associated TCR beta chains recognize cytomegalovirus antigens. The only immune exposure information available for the cohort was CMV serostatus. According to the authors, the approach could potentially be generalized to other disease states and immunological phenotypes. A cluster of highly shared sequence variants was judged likely to represent a technical artifact of the sequencing pipeline. Some IMGT-functional V segments, including TRBV6-2 and TRBV6-3, could not be distinguished by the 87-base-pair reads and were therefore excluded. Sequencing depth was assumed to be roughly uniform across donors in the presence/absence analyses, though that assumption may not hold. In a later analysis, HLA-associated TCR beta chains were found to be more clonally expanded and to have lower generation probabilities than equally common non-associated chains. A further reported finding was that TCR beta sequences accurately predicted the HLA-A and HLA-B alleles for most subjects in the first cohort. Linkage disequilibrium might explain the correlated functional status among segregating V segments, but an unknown experimental factor could not be ruled out. In a later analysis, the rate of TCR association differed among HLA loci, with DRB1 alleles having the most associated TCRs and HLA-C alleles having the fewest. A later analysis found that most CMV-associated TCR beta chains appeared HLA-restricted, with HLA associations seemingly driven largely by CMV exposure. Most TCR sequences were observed very rarely across donors, whereas some public TCRs were present in many individuals. Because HLA typing was unavailable for some donors at each locus, only the typed subset was used in association tests. Only TCR beta chains were sequenced in this cohort, and the absence of alpha or paired-chain data limited detectable features. In an earlier analysis of more than 450 of the donors, most TCR beta V segments were observed in productive rearrangements about 87% or about 30% of the time, broadly matching IMGT annotations. Because counts were too low, around 17 rarely observed V segments, including chromosome 9 orphons, were left out of the earlier analysis of approximately 580 of the donors.

The sequence came from a girl aged 2 to 9 in good health and CMV-seronegative. Sequenced sample: PBMCs. The chain was built from TRBV28 and TRBJ2-7; the D segment could be TRBD1, given 6 matching bases. CDR3 loop: CASSLSRQVIRYEQYF. The base sequence is TGTGCCAGCAGTTTATCCCGACAGGTGATAAGATACGAGCAGTACTTC.